This T cell receptor (beta chain) was recorded in a study of cytomegalovirus exposure and HLA in healthy donors. TCRdb keeps only in-frame clones here, not all; method: immunoSEQ multiplex PCR. The table includes 70,000 to 75,000 clones, 94% detected once. The validation cohort, a group of under 150 subjects, included the donors and was separate from the roughly 670-subject first cohort. CDR3 length equals 16 residues. V shed 4 bases, J shed 1 base, and the junction held 5 bases outside the gene matches. Germline loops: CDR1 LGHNA, CDR2 YNFKEQ. Study observations and caveats: According to a later analysis, TCR clusters from the first cohort tended to co-occur in the 120 or so validation repertoires. It was reported that the classifier diagnosed cytomegalovirus status with high specificity and sensitivity in both the original and validation cohorts. In vitro assays verified that three CMV-associated chains recognized CMV antigens specifically.

With regard to this clone: The antigen is not known.

This TCR came from a woman in her late teens or twenties in good health and CMV-seronegative. The V call is TRBV4-2, the J call TRBJ2-2; TRBD2 agrees at 8 bases. The sample taken for sequencing was PBMCs. CDR3 region: CASSLLAGMNTGELFF. CDR3 DNA sequence: TGTGCCAGCAGCCTCTTAGCGGGAATGAACACCGGGGAGCTGTTTTTT.